A single sample is the source of the 32 T cell receptor beta chains below, sequenced in a study of shared clonotypes between healthy human individuals. The protocol was immunoSEQ multiplex PCR, while the TCRdb copy is restricted to in-frame clones and leaves out a portion. Among around 700,000 clones, 72% were seen once, and the ten largest hold 1.8%. The sample consisted of memory CD4+ T cells sorted from blood. Regarding subset: CD45RA-negative fraction. These TCRs come from a woman younger than 45 in good health.

The chain recombines TRBV7-9 with TRBJ2-3; D is undetermined. The CDR3 runs 14 residues. The V end lost 1 base, the J end lost 1 base, and 6 bases lay between the germline ends. In germline, CDR1 is SEHNR, CDR2 FQNEAQ (reference sequence). CDR3 DNA: TGTGCCAGCAGCTTAGGCGCGGGCACAGATACGCAGTATTTT. Protein: CASSLGAGTDTQYF.

For this clone: In the same sample, other DNA sequences code for this CDR3. This chain links TRBV28 with TRBJ1-5; no clear D. Per germline, CDR1 MDHEN and CDR2 SYDVKM. V lost 3 bases and J 4 bases, leaving 7 bases between the germline ends. This CDR3 comprises 13 residues. The DNA for the CDR3 is TGTGCCAGCAGTTTTTATCCAAATCAGCCCCAGCATTTT. It encodes CASSFYPNQPQHF.

In its sample, this clone was seen once. The V gene is TRBV5-1, the J gene TRBJ2-5; 7 bases agree with TRBD2. Germline CDR1 is SGHRS and CDR2 is YFSETQ. V lost 0 bases to trimming and J lost 1 base; unmatched junction nucleotides: 0. The CDR3 loop spans 14 amino acids. The CDR3 bases are TGCGCCAGCAGCTTGGGACTAGCCCAAGAGACCCAGTACTTC. Translated, it gives CASSLGLAQETQYF.

The rearrangement links TRBV5-5 to TRBJ2-5; perhaps D is TRBD1 or TRBD2 (5 bases each). CDR3 length: 14 amino acids. V was trimmed by 3 bases and J by 4 bases, leaving 13 bases between them. Germline CDR1 reads SGHKS; CDR2 reads YYEKEE (reference sequence). The CDR3 DNA follows: TGTGCCAGCAGCTACACGTCAGGGAGAGAGACCCAGTACTTC. Translating it yields CASSYTSGRETQYF.

The chain links TRBV6-1 to TRBJ1-1; 12 nucleotides align to TRBD1. The CDR3 is 14 amino acids. Germline values: CDR1 MNHNS, CDR2 SASEGT. V lost 4 bases, J lost 6 bases, and 3 bases stayed unmatched. The CDR3 region has the DNA TGTGCCAGCAGTGCCGGGACAGGGGGCTCTGAAGCTTTCTTT. This sequence encodes CASSAGTGGSEAFF.

The chain carries TRBV18 and TRBJ2-7, with no clear D. The CDR3 length is 13 residues. Looked up from germline, CDR1 is KGHSH and CDR2 is LQKENI. Trimming took 6 bases from V and 7 from J, leaving 16 bases between them. The CDR3 reads CASSPTDGIEQYF. CDR3 bases: TGTGCCAGCTCCCCTACCGATGGGATAGAGCAGTACTTC.

At least ten counts were recorded for this clone. The genes are TRBV18 and TRBJ2-3, with D perhaps being TRBD1 or TRBD2 (6 bases each). Germline V lookup: CDR1 KGHSH, CDR2 LQKENI. This CDR3 region has 18 residues. V gave up 3 bases and J gave up 6 bases, with 25 bases separating them. The CDR3 region has the DNA TGTGCCAGCTCACCCAATCCTTGGGGGGCGGAACTAATGGATACGCAGTATTTT. Protein: CASSPNPWGAELMDTQYF.

The CDR3 here is CASSPGQGFHGELFF. Here the CDR3 DNA reads TGTGCCAGCAGCCCCGGACAGGGTTTTCACGGGGAGCTGTTTTTT. The rearrangement uses TRBV11-3 and TRBJ2-2; 8 bases are shared with TRBD1. CDR3 length equals 15 residues. J lost 7 bases, V lost 5 bases, and 9 bases had no gene match. Germline V gives CDR1 SGHNT, CDR2 YENEEA.

The CDR3 bases are TGTGCCAGCAGCCCCATAACGTATACCGGGACGATAGACTACGAGCAGTACTTC. Translation: CASSPITYTGTIDYEQYF. This chain joins TRBV11-2 and TRBJ2-7; D could derive from TRBD1 or TRBD2 (5 bases each). This CDR3 region has 18 residues. The V end lost 5 bases, the J end lost 3 bases, and 26 bases lay between the germline ends. Germline V gene lookup returns CDR1 SGHAT and CDR2 FQNNGV.

This clone has a count of ten or more. This sample includes further DNA sequences coding for the same CDR3. The CDR3: CASSFMAGGPGETQYF. In nucleotides, the CDR3 is TGTGCCAGCAGTTTTATGGCGGGAGGGCCGGGGGAGACCCAGTACTTC. The rearrangement uses TRBV27 and TRBJ2-5, with 9 bases matching TRBD2. This CDR3 has 16 residues. V was pared by 3 bases and J by 5 bases, with 10 bases of the junction left unmatched. Germline values: CDR1 MNHEY, CDR2 SMNVEV (reference sequence).

A single count supports this clone. The V gene is TRBV6-6, the J gene TRBJ2-5, with a possible D match to TRBD1 (6 bases). This CDR3 contains 13 residues. Trimming pared 6 bases from V and 1 base from J, leaving 9 bases between. The germline V gene encodes CDR1 MNHNY and CDR2 SVGAGI (reference sequence). In DNA form, the CDR3 reads TGTGCCAGCAGGAGGACAGTCCAAGAGACCCAGTACTTC. Protein product: CASRRTVQETQYF.

The table lists this clone with a few counts. The rearrangement joins TRBV30 to TRBJ1-4; perhaps TRBD1 as D (6 bases). The V gene's germline CDR1 is GTSNPN and CDR2 SVGIG (reference sequence). This CDR3 contains 13 residues. The V end was cut by 0 bases, the J end by 4 bases, with 6 bases between. The CDR3 DNA sequence: TGTGCCTGGAGTGTCAGGGGTAATGAAAAACTGTTTTTT. Its protein product is CAWSVRGNEKLFF.

The rearrangement links TRBV25-1 to TRBJ1-1, with D possibly being TRBD1 (5 bases). Germline lookup yields CDR1 MGHDK and CDR2 SYGVNS. This CDR3 has 15 amino acids. The V end lost 5 bases, the J end lost 5 bases, and 18 bases lay between the germline ends. The CDR3 DNA follows: TGTGCCAGCAGTCTCTTTAGGGGTGGTGGAACTGAAGCTTTCTTT. Translating it yields CASSLFRGGGTEAFF.

DNA of the CDR3: TGTGCCAGCAGTGAACGACGGGTCACTGAAGCTTTCTTT. Protein: CASSERRVTEAFF. The chain links TRBV6-1 to TRBJ1-1, with D hard to call. V gave up 2 bases and J gave up 4 bases, with 8 bases separating them. The germline gives CDR1 MNHNS, CDR2 SASEGT. The CDR3 covers 13 residues.

The chain's CDR3 is CASSYSGELEEKLFF. The CDR3 DNA sequence: TGTGCCAGCAGTTACTCCGGGGAGTTAGAGGAAAAACTGTTTTTT. This chain connects TRBV6-5 to TRBJ1-4; no clear D. V shed 0 bases and J shed 8 bases, with 13 bases lying between them. CDR1 is MNHEY, CDR2 SVGAGI, per germline. The CDR3 extends over 15 amino acids.

V gene TRBV7-6 combines with J gene TRBJ2-7, with D perhaps matching TRBD2 (6 bases). The CDR3 is 16 amino acids. Trimming removed 3 bases from V and 3 bases from J, with 18 bases in between. Germline V lookup: CDR1 SGHVS, CDR2 FNYEAQ. The CDR3 nucleotides read TGTGCCAGCAGCTTCGGGACTCCCCAAGGCCTCTACGAGCAGTACTTC. Translating it yields CASSFGTPQGLYEQYF. The whole variable domain, remainder taken from reference TRBV7-6 and TRBJ2-7, is GAGVSQSPRYKVTKRGQDVALRCDPISGHVSLYWYRQALGQGPEFLTYFNYEAQQDKSGLPNDRFSAERPEGSISTLTIQRTEQRDSAMYRCASSFGTPQGLYEQYFGPGTRLTVT.

The genes are TRBV19 and TRBJ2-1; the D gene could be TRBD1 or TRBD2 (5 bases each). V dropped 3 bases and J dropped 4 bases, with 10 bases sitting between them. The CDR3 contains 14 residues. Germline V CDR1 and CDR2: LNHDA, SQIVND (reference sequence). The CDR3 is CASSMGTVYNEQFF. In DNA, the CDR3 is TGTGCCAGTAGTATGGGGACGGTTTACAATGAGCAGTTCTTC.

A note on this clone: This specimen includes other DNA sequences encoding the same CDR3. V and J are TRBV18 and TRBJ2-7; D is unresolved. Trimming shortened V by 2 bases and J by 0 bases, and 5 bases separated the two germline ends. The CDR3 has 13 residues. Germline V gives CDR1 KGHSH, CDR2 LQKENI. The DNA of the CDR3 is TGTGCCAGCTCACCAGGCAGCTCCTACGAGCAGTACTTC. It encodes CASSPGSSYEQYF.

This clone was picked up many times. The chain carries TRBV11-2 and TRBJ1-3; D ambiguous. Germline V gene sequence: CDR1 SGHAT, CDR2 FQNNGV. The CDR3 totals 14 residues. V was shortened by 5 bases and J by 2 bases, with 10 bases between the two germline ends. The CDR3 sequence: CASSPSVAGNTIYF. The CDR3 nucleotides read TGTGCCAGCAGCCCGTCAGTCGCTGGAAACACCATATATTTT. The full variable domain, rest sourced from reference TRBV11-2 and TRBJ1-3, is EAGVAQSPRYKIIEKRQSVAFWCNPISGHATLYWYQQILGQGPKLLIQFQNNGVVDDSQLPKDRFSAERLKGVDSTLKIQPAKLEDSAVYLCASSPSVAGNTIYFGEGSWLTVV.

The gene calls are TRBV5-6 and TRBJ2-1, with D perhaps TRBD2 (6 bases). The germline CDR1 and CDR2 sequences are SGHDT and YYEEEE. V lost 5 bases to trimming and J lost 9 bases, with 12 bases between them. There are 12 residues in the CDR3. The CDR3 nucleotides are TGTGCCAGCAGTAAGGTTAGCGGTGAGCAGTTCTTC. It yields the protein CASSKVSGEQFF.

This chain uses TRBV15 with TRBJ2-7; 10 bases align to TRBD1. With 0 bases clipped from V and 8 bases from J, the junction kept 7 bases outside the gene matches. CDR1 is LNHNV and CDR2 is YYDKDF in the germline V gene (reference sequence). The CDR3 sequence is 15 residues long. The CDR3, as DNA: TGTGCCACCAGCAGAGATGGGACAGGGGTATACAAGCAGTACTTC. It is translated as CATSRDGTGVYKQYF.

The rearrangement uses TRBV5-4 and TRBJ2-5; 9 bases line up with TRBD2. After removal of 4 bases from V and 9 bases from J, the junction contained 16 bases not matched to a gene. The CDR3 is 16 amino acids. Germline lookup yields CDR1 SGHNT and CDR2 YYREEE (reference sequence). The CDR3: CASSGTGTSSTGAQYF. In DNA form, the CDR3 reads TGTGCCAGCAGCGGAACCGGGACTAGCTCTACCGGGGCCCAGTACTTC.

This clone came up a few times. The rearrangement joins TRBV28 to TRBJ1-2; 7 bases align to TRBD1. V dropped 4 bases and J dropped 5; count of bases not matched to a gene: 7. The CDR3 has 14 amino acids. Germline V gene lookup returns CDR1 MDHEN and CDR2 SYDVKM. CDR3 region: CASSSGGMLYGYTF. As DNA, the CDR3 is TGTGCCAGCAGTTCAGGGGGAATGTTGTATGGCTACACCTTC.

The CDR3 DNA follows: TGTGCCAGCAGTCCCCGGACAGGGAAAGCTTTCTTT. Its translation is CASSPRTGKAFF. The V and J genes are TRBV27 and TRBJ1-1, with 8 bases lining up with TRBD1. The CDR3 is 12 residues long. The germline gives CDR1 MNHEY, CDR2 SMNVEV (reference sequence). Trimming took 5 bases from V and 9 from J; bases not matched to a gene: 5.

Of note for this clone: A much larger clone lies a single base off, so this may be a read error. This same CDR3 is encoded by further DNA sequences in the sample. The V and J genes are TRBV5-1 and TRBJ1-5; D unclear. This CDR3 has 14 residues. V was clipped by 0 bases and J by 1 base, with 5 bases between them. The V gene's germline CDR1 is SGHRS and CDR2 YFSETQ. CDR3 coding DNA: TGCGCCAGCAGCTTGGAAGGGAGCAATCAGCCCCAGCATTTT. It is translated as CASSLEGSNQPQHF.

This sequence joins TRBV5-5 and TRBJ1-2, with no clear D. There are 16 residues in the CDR3. V lost 2 bases to trimming and J lost 4 bases, with 18 bases between them. CDR1 and CDR2 from the germline V gene are SGHKS and YYEKEE (reference sequence). The CDR3 nucleotides are TGTGCCAGCAGCTTTAGTTACACCCCTAAGGGCTATGGCTACACCTTC. Encoded protein: CASSFSYTPKGYGYTF.

V usage is TRBV6-6 and J usage is TRBJ2-7; D assignment may be TRBD1 or TRBD2 (6 bases each). CDR1 is MNHNY and CDR2 is SVGAGI in the germline V gene (reference sequence). The CDR3 covers 14 residues. Trimming left V 6 bases short and J 7 bases short, with 19 bases between. The CDR3 nucleotides are TGTGCCAGCAGCGATATGGAGGGGGTCGGGGAGCAGTACTTC. Its translation is CASSDMEGVGEQYF.

The chain is built from TRBV7-2 and TRBJ2-7, with a tentative D call TRBD1 (6 bases). Trimming took 5 bases from V and 12 from J, leaving 23 bases between them. The CDR3 loop spans 14 amino acids. CDR1 and CDR2 from the germline V gene are SGHTA and FQGNSA. The CDR3 sequence is CASSQRRRTDLRYF. Here the CDR3 DNA reads TGTGCCAGCAGCCAGCGACGGCGGACAGATTTGAGGTACTTC.

The V and J genes are TRBV6-1 and TRBJ2-5, with 7 bases aligning to TRBD1. The CDR3 has 14 residues. V trimming: 3 bases; J trimming: 3 bases; junction bases outside the gene matches: 4. Germline V gene lookup returns CDR1 MNHNS and CDR2 SASEGT. This CDR3 is CASSDRDREETQYF. In DNA form, the CDR3 reads TGTGCCAGCAGTGACCGGGACAGAGAAGAGACCCAGTACTTC.

The chain is built from TRBV7-2 and TRBJ1-6; no clear D gene. CDR3 length: 15 residues. Trimming cost V 5 bases and J 7 bases, with 15 bases left between them. Germline-derived CDR1 and CDR2 are SGHTA and FQGNSA. Here the CDR3 reads CASSPAKGVNSPLHF. The CDR3 nucleotides read TGTGCCAGCAGCCCGGCGAAGGGTGTGAATTCACCCCTCCACTTT.

V and J are TRBV6-5 and TRBJ2-7; D gene uncertain. The V end was cut by 5 bases, the J end by 2 bases, with 13 bases between. Germline CDR1 MNHEY, CDR2 SVGAGI. The CDR3 extends over 14 amino acids. In DNA form, the CDR3 reads TGTGCCAGCAGTATCCAGACCCCACCCTACGAGCAGTACTTC. As protein: CASSIQTPPYEQYF.

The CDR3 nucleotides read TGTGCCAGCAGTCCTGCTGGCACAGATACGCAGTATTTT. This encodes CASSPAGTDTQYF. The chain couples TRBV25-1 to TRBJ2-3; D unresolved. Germline CDR1 and CDR2: MGHDK and SYGVNS. The length of the CDR3 is 13 residues. Trimming stripped 5 bases from V and 1 base from J, with 7 bases between.